This T cell receptor (beta chain) derives from a study of blood T cell repertoires in COVID-19. Study-wide background: The origin of the acute and convalescent COVID-19 samples was the United States, Italy and Spain. Sources were T cells, B-cell-depleted T cells, or PBMCs; the material itself was cDNA or gDNA.

This clone was observed a single time. This CDR3 is 12 amino acids long. Germline CDR1 is LNHDA and CDR2 is SQIVND (reference sequence). Data came from immunoSEQ multiplex PCR; TCRdb stores just in-frame clones and leaves some out. The table shows approximately 80,000 clones, with about 87% occurring only once. This sequence was found in an elderly woman with acute or convalescent COVID-19. Sequenced input: peripheral blood. J is TRBJ1-2 and V is TRBV19; TRBD1 matches at 8 bases. The CDR3 DNA sequence: TGTGCAGGAGGACAGGGTGACTATGGCTACACCTTC. Amino acids: CAGGQGDYGYTF.